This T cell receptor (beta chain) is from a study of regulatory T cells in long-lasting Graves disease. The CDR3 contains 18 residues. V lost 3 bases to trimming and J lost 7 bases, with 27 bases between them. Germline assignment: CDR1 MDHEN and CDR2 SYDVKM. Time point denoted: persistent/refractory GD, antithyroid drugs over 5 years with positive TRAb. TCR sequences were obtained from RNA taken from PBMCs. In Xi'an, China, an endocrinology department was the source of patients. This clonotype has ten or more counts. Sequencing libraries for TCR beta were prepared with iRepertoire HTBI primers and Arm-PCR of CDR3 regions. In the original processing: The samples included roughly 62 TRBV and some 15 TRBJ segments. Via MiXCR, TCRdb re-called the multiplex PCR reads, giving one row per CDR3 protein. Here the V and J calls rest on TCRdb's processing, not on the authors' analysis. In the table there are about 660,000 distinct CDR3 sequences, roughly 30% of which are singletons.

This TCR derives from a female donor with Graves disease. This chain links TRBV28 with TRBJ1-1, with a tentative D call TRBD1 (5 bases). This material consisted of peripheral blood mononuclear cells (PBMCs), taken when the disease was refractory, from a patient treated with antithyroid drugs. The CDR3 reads CASSFWLRGGFVIGEAFF. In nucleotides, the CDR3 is TGTGCCAGCAGTTTTTGGTTAAGGGGCGGTTTCGTGATCGGTGAAGCTTTCTTT.